Detailed here is one T cell receptor (beta chain). The data were obtained in a study of blood T cell repertoires in COVID-19. Study-wide background: Either two negative PCRs, clearance, or symptom resolution qualified Cohort 3 donors as recovered. The cDNA or gDNA used as material had been derived from T cells, B-cell-depleted T cells, or PBMCs. Donors in the United States, Italy and Spain gave samples during acute or convalescent COVID-19.

Germline V gene sequence: CDR1 MNHEY, CDR2 SVGAGI. Between the trimmed V and J ends, which lost 11 bases and 8 bases, there was a span of 24 bases. This CDR3 has 14 residues. The method was immunoSEQ multiplex PCR; TCRdb's version includes in-frame clones alone and lacks a portion of them. The sample has 300,000 to 450,000 clones; 80% to 90% are singletons. Participants' reported clinical history set cohort assignment. V usage is TRBV6-5 and J usage is TRBJ1-2, with D perhaps matching TRBD1 (6 bases). The sequenced sample was PBMCs or T cells enriched from blood (not recorded which). The sequence derives from a middle-aged man in a cohort exposed to, infected with or recovered from COVID-19 (not recorded which). CDR3 protein: CASRAGQLSGGYTF. The CDR3 bases are TGTGCCTCGCGGGCAGGACAGCTATCTGGAGGCTACACCTTC.